The TCR beta chain under discussion was sequenced for a study of blood T cell repertoires in COVID-19. Study at large: The United States, Italy and Spain provided the acute and convalescent COVID-19 samples.

Germline CDR1 is SGHDN and CDR2 is FVKESK. CDR3 size: 16 residues. V was trimmed by 1 base and J by 8 bases, leaving 19 bases between them. Original analysis: Reference gene primer amplification gave estimated nucleated cell counts. The data were produced by immunoSEQ multiplex PCR, yet TCRdb's version contains in-frame clones alone and is incomplete. The DNA was the basis for D and trimming; V, J and clone size are from that table. This sample has approximately 410,000 clones; more than 80% occur once, and the top ten carry 1.4%. Source material: peripheral blood. The sequence was collected from a woman in her twenties or thirties with active or convalescent COVID-19. V usage is TRBV14 and J usage is TRBJ2-3, with D tentatively TRBD2 (6 bases). CDR3 protein: CASSQGRAGPIATQYF. CDR3 in DNA: TGTGCCAGCAGCCAAGGCCGTGCGGGGCCCATCGCTACGCAGTATTTT.